A selection of T cell receptor beta chains follows, all from one sample in a study of T cells after yellow fever vaccination. TCRdb reprocessed the 5' RACE reads with MiXCR, giving one entry per CDR3 protein. The profile shows a few hundred thousand distinct CDR3 sequences, 3.6% of them singletons. The sample in question was PBMCs, obtained on the day of the yellow fever booster vaccination. The receptors here all came from a man in his late teens or twenties who received the YFV17D yellow fever vaccine. Each CDR3 is given with its conserved first and last residue. Each record gives: J gene, V gene, CDR3 length, CDR3 protein.

>TRBJ2-1|TRBV5-1|14
CASSHRFDGNEQFF
>TRBJ2-2|TRBV7-9|17
CASSLGKLGTNTGELFF
>TRBJ1-2|TRBV10-3|13
CAISEETGHGYTF
>TRBJ2-1|TRBV3-1|16
CASSQDGGRSYNEQFF
>TRBJ1-3|TRBV15|19
CATSRAAGWGPSSGNTIYF
>TRBJ1-4|TRBV5-4|13
CASSRQPYEKLFF
>TRBJ2-2|TRBV7-6|10
CASLWGELFF
>TRBJ2-1|TRBV4-3|14
CASSQDGGAGERFF
>TRBJ1-5|TRBV14|16
CASSQHDRTSNQPQHF
>TRBJ2-5|TRBV4-1|15
CASSQNRVRVETQYF
>TRBJ2-4|TRBV7-2|16
CASSGTDNMAKNIQYF
>TRBJ1-3|TRBV9|14
CASTKRPAGNTIYF
>TRBJ2-3|TRBV6-5|14
CASSYYSNTDTQYF
>TRBJ1-5|TRBV5-1|14
CASSLSGGAEPQHF
>TRBJ2-1|TRBV9|18
CASSVSLSTSGRYNEQFF
>TRBJ2-4|TRBV7-9|17
CASSLQWQGAAKNIQYF
>TRBJ2-2|TRBV14|15
CASSQRTSYTGELFF
>TRBJ2-5|TRBV6-1|14
CASSEVGRQETQYF
>TRBJ1-2|TRBV4-2|16
CASSHPRTGGFYGYTF
>TRBJ1-6|TRBV14|16
CASSQAKEAWNSPLHF
>TRBJ2-5|TRBV4-3|16
CASSFYRTGGQETQYF
>TRBJ1-2|TRBV29-1|14
CSAISRQGNYGYTF